In this sample, the clone carrying this T cell receptor beta chain turned up once. Its antigen is undetermined. Vbeta (60) and Jbeta (13) primers were used in the PCR. The protocol was immunoSEQ multiplex PCR, while the TCRdb copy is restricted to in-frame clones and leaves out a portion. The data contain 130,000 to 150,000 clones, approximately 80% of them singletons. The data stem from a study of cytomegalovirus exposure and HLA in healthy donors. Overall study context: The Caucasian-associated ancestry cluster contained roughly four fifths of the roughly 370 genotyped donors. Study-level points and caveats: The classifier reportedly diagnosed cytomegalovirus status with high specificity and sensitivity. A highly shared variant cluster was judged a likely technical artifact.

Germline CDR1 reads SGDLS; CDR2 reads YYNGEE. This CDR3 region has 17 residues. V shed 0 bases, J shed 3 bases, and the junction held 6 bases outside the gene matches. The specimen sequenced was PBMCs. This TCR was recovered from a male donor in good health and CMV-seronegative. The chain uses TRBV9 and TRBJ1-4; TRBD1 matches at 9 bases. The CDR3 DNA reads TGTGCCAGCAGCGTAGGAGGACAGGGGAAGGCTAATGAAAAACTGTTTTTT. Translating gives CASSVGGQGKANEKLFF.